This T cell receptor (beta chain) was obtained from a study of CD8+CD57+ T cells in acquired aplastic anemia (dated by TCRdb to 2017 to 2018). Study-level background: A mean of 3.2 ug of DNA, ranging from about 0.2 to 27.4 ug, was extracted from sorted CD4+ and CD8+ cells. A CD8+CD57+ expansion meant a frequency higher than the mean frequency seen in healthy subjects.

Notes on this clonotype: No antigen is known for it. Within one base of it there is no much larger clone, and no base qualities were kept.

Profiling of TCR beta VDJ combinations and CDR3 sequences used genomic DNA as the template. An Illumina HiSeq 2000 was the platform used for TCR repertoire sequencing. Concerning the study's data processing: Repertoires were assessed using TRBV/TRBJ rearrangement plots, CDR3 size and DJ length profiles, and Simpson's diversity index. The most abundant DNA sequence in the deep sequencing data was taken as the immunodominant clone. CDR3 amino acid sequences were checked for sharing between subjects and were compared against published repertoires and the VDJdb database. Using fastp trimming at Q25 and MiXCR clonotype assembly, TCRdb reanalyzed the public sequencing data and kept in-frame beta chains. Records with the same CDR3 protein are collapsed into one entry carrying the most frequent genes and DNA. What appears here as the V and J calls and clone size reflects TCRdb's work, not the paper's. This sample gives approximately 190,000 distinct CDR3 sequences in total; 48% of them show up just once. In total, the top ten clones hold over 7.5% of the sample.

Trimming at the junction amounts to 2 bases on V and 5 bases on J, and the germline ends lie 19 bases apart. The CDR3, cysteine through phenylalanine, is 16 amino acids long. Only CDR3 DNA is held: 48 bases, read in frame from base 1. Expansion of CD8+CD57+ cells had been shown by flow cytometry in the patients chosen for sequencing. Severe acquired aplastic anemia was diagnosed in all patients according to International Study of Aplastic Anemia and Agranulocytosis and Camitta criteria. No therapy had been received by the patients at the time of blood sampling. The study deep-sequenced TCR repertoires of sorted CD4+ and CD8+ blood T cells from severe aplastic anemia patients and healthy subjects. Patients were enrolled in the USA under clinicaltrials.gov protocols 00001620, 01623167, 00001397, 00071045, 00081523 and 00961064. Ficoll-Paque density gradient centrifugation was used to isolate peripheral blood mononuclear cells. Before DNA was extracted, CD4+ and CD8+ T cells were sorted using either FACS or magnetic beads.

On the study overall, not on this receptor specifically: Between patients and healthy controls, no significant difference in CD8+ Simpson's diversity was found (P=0.060). Approximately 27 CD8+ CDR3 sequences were found in both patients and controls but appeared to be highly expressed in patients and within the immunodominant clones of the patients.

Recombination linked TRBV12-3 or TRBV12-4 to TRBJ2-7, with the D gene not confidently named. This TCR was sampled from a human donor with aplastic anemia. Sequencing input: sorted CD4+, CD8+, or CD8+CD57+ T cells (not recorded which) from PBMCs. CDR3 reads: CASSLIPPRNPHEQYF. The bases read TGTGCCAGCAGTTTAATTCCCCCCAGGAATCCCCACGAGCAGTACTTC.